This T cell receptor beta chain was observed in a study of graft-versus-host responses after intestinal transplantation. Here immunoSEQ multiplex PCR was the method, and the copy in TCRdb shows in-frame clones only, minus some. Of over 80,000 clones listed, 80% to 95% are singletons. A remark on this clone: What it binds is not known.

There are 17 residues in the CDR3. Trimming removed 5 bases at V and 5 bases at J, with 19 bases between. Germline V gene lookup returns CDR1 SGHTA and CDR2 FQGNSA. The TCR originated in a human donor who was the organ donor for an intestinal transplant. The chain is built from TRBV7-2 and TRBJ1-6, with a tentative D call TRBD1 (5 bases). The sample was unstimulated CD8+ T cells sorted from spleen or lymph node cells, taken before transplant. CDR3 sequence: CASSPRSGWGDNSPLHF. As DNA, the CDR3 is TGTGCCAGCAGCCCACGATCGGGCTGGGGCGATAATTCACCCCTCCACTTT.